A single sample is the source of the 23 T cell receptor beta chains below, sequenced in a study of blood T cell repertoires in COVID-19. Profiling relied on immunoSEQ multiplex PCR, and the TCRdb table lists in-frame clones only, not all of them. Of under 200,000 clones in the sample, about 80% are singletons; the top ten hold 3% to 3.5%. Sequenced: PBMCs or T cells enriched from blood (not recorded which). Receptor source: a woman in her sixties who had recovered from COVID-19.

The genes are TRBV6-1 and TRBJ2-7, with 8 nucleotides matching TRBD1. Germline V gene lookup returns CDR1 MNHNS and CDR2 SASEGT. This CDR3 has 16 residues. V gave up 2 bases and J gave up 2 bases; unmatched junction bases: 8. Here the CDR3 reads CASSEYMTGAPYEQYF. The CDR3 bases are TGTGCCAGCAGTGAATATATGACAGGGGCCCCCTACGAGCAGTACTTC.

The chain joins TRBV19 to TRBJ1-5; TRBD1 agrees at 8 bases. Germline CDR1 and CDR2: LNHDA and SQIVND (reference sequence). Trimming at V came to 3 bases and at J to 6 bases, leaving 13 bases not matched to a gene. The CDR3 is made up of 17 amino acids. The CDR3 sequence is CASSIRVQGAQGQPQHF. For the CDR3, the DNA is TGTGCCAGTAGTATCCGAGTCCAGGGGGCGCAGGGTCAGCCCCAGCATTTT.

This sequence joins TRBV2 and TRBJ1-6; 9 bases fit TRBD1. Unmatched junction bases numbered 5, after V lost 6 bases and J lost 8 bases. This CDR3 comprises 14 residues. Germline V gives CDR1 SNHLY, CDR2 FYNNEI. CDR3: CASSRDRVDSPLHF. In DNA form, the CDR3 reads TGTGCCAGCAGCCGGGACAGGGTGGATTCACCCCTCCACTTT.

The chain has TRBV20-1 and TRBJ2-1, with 7 bases matching TRBD1. This CDR3 spans 14 amino acids. The junction had 12 bases not matched to a gene; V was cut back by 3 bases and J by 10 bases. The germline V gene has CDR1 DFQATT and CDR2 SNEGSKA (reference sequence). CDR3 sequence reads: CSASRQGVWTEQFF. CDR3 coding DNA: TGCAGTGCTAGTAGGCAGGGGGTGTGGACGGAGCAGTTCTTC.

The chain couples TRBV2 to TRBJ1-2, with 8 bases matching TRBD1. CDR1 is SNHLY, CDR2 FYNNEI, per germline. The CDR3 contains 13 residues. V trimming: 5 bases; J trimming: 7 bases; junction bases outside the gene matches: 6. In DNA, the CDR3 is TGTGCCAGCAGTCAGACAGGGGCTCGTGGCTACACCTTC. This codes for CASSQTGARGYTF.

CDR3 amino acids: CASSQDRGYEQYF. The CDR3 DNA reads TGCGCCAGCAGCCAGGACAGGGGCTACGAGCAGTACTTC. The chain carries TRBV4-1 and TRBJ2-7; 9 nucleotides line up with TRBD1. This CDR3 spans 13 amino acids. V shed 3 bases, J shed 3 bases, and the junction held 0 bases outside the gene matches. CDR1 and CDR2 from the germline V gene are MGHRA and YSYEKL.

This clone was seen a few times. This chain uses TRBV3-1 (or the pseudogene TRBV3-2) with TRBJ1-2; D is undetermined. This CDR3 region has 12 residues. Germline V gene lookup returns CDR1 LGHDT and CDR2 YNNKEL (reference sequence). Trimming shortened V by 7 bases and J by 3 bases, and 9 bases separated the two germline ends. CDR3 sequence (DNA): TGTGCCAGCACCAGGACTCACTATGGCTACACCTTC. It translates to CASTRTHYGYTF.

This clone has just one count. The rearrangement joins TRBV5-6 to TRBJ1-2; TRBD1 aligns across 9 bases. CDR1 and CDR2 (germline): SGHDT, YYEEEE. The CDR3 spans 15 residues. Trimming took 5 bases from V and 7 from J; bases not matched to a gene: 12. The CDR3 DNA sequence: TGTGCCAGCAGGAAGACAGGGGGTAGTGATCGTGGCTACACCTTC. Its translation is CASRKTGGSDRGYTF.

The rearrangement uses TRBV7-8 and TRBJ2-1, with TRBD1 as a possible D gene (7 bases). In germline, CDR1 is SGHVS, CDR2 FQNEAQ. The CDR3 has 15 amino acids. Trimming shortened V by 0 bases and J by 2 bases, and 8 bases separated the two germline ends. For the CDR3, the DNA is TGTGCCAGCAGCTTAGCCAGGGGGGCCTACAATGAGCAGTTCTTC. This translates into CASSLARGAYNEQFF.

The V call is TRBV10-3, the J call TRBJ2-5; D is possibly TRBD2 (6 bases). The V gene lost 5 bases and the J gene lost 4 bases, with 11 bases spanning the gap. The CDR3 has 13 residues. Germline loops: CDR1 ENHRY, CDR2 SYGVKD. CDR3 residues: CAISQTSTETQYF. As DNA, the CDR3 is TGTGCCATCAGTCAAACTAGCACAGAGACCCAGTACTTC.

This clone appeared a single time. This CDR3 reads CASTHAWGDYAKANYGYTF. CDR3 bases: TGTGCCAGTACTCATGCATGGGGGGACTATGCTAAAGCTAACTATGGCTACACCTTC. V and J are TRBV19 and TRBJ1-2; weak D call: TRBD1 (5 bases). The CDR3 is made up of 19 amino acids. In germline, CDR1 is LNHDA, CDR2 SQIVND (reference sequence). Trimming took off 7 bases at V and 0 bases at J, with 27 bases between the two ends.

The chain employs TRBV5-1 and TRBJ1-1, with 7 bases aligning to TRBD1. CDR1 is SGHRS and CDR2 is YFSETQ in the germline V gene. With 1 base clipped from V and 7 bases from J, the junction kept 4 bases outside the gene matches. This CDR3 is built from 13 residues. This CDR3 reads CASSLTGDGEAFF. CDR3 coding DNA: TGCGCCAGCAGCTTGACAGGGGATGGTGAAGCTTTCTTT.

As regards this clone: A much larger clone differs from this one at a single base, so this may be a read error. The rearrangement uses TRBV30 and TRBJ1-1; TRBD1 agrees at 9 bases. Germline CDR1 is GTSNPN and CDR2 is SVGIG (reference sequence). V trimming: 5 bases; J trimming: 3 bases; junction bases outside the gene matches: 1. The CDR3 covers 12 residues. Written as DNA, the CDR3 is TGTGCCTGGGACAGGGGGGACACTGAAGCTTTCTTT. It translates to CAWDRGDTEAFF.

The chain combines TRBV5-1 with TRBJ1-2; D ambiguous. The CDR3 spans 15 residues. Trimming removed 2 bases at V and 4 bases at J, with 15 bases between. Germline CDR1 SGHRS, CDR2 YFSETQ. CDR3 residues: CASSFSQALPYGYTF. CDR3 coding DNA: TGCGCCAGCAGCTTTAGTCAGGCCCTCCCCTATGGCTACACCTTC.

The genes are TRBV27 and TRBJ1-5; D ambiguous. CDR1 is MNHEY and CDR2 is SMNVEV in the germline V gene (reference sequence). Trimming shortened V by 3 bases and J by 1 base, and 10 bases separated the two germline ends. CDR3 length: 15 amino acids. The CDR3 nucleotides read TGTGCCAGCAGTTTTAGAGGGTTGAGCAATCAGCCCCAGCATTTT. Translating it yields CASSFRGLSNQPQHF.

The rearrangement joins TRBV19 to TRBJ2-3; perhaps TRBD1 as D (5 bases). Germline CDR1 is LNHDA and CDR2 is SQIVND (reference sequence). This CDR3 comprises 13 residues. V dropped 6 bases and J dropped 5 bases, with 12 bases sitting between them. The CDR3 spells CASSPIGEDTQYF. The DNA for the CDR3 is TGTGCCAGTAGCCCCATAGGGGAAGATACGCAGTATTTT. Filled out from reference TRBV19 and TRBJ2-3, the complete variable domain reads DGGITQSPKYLFRKEGQNVTLSCEQNLNHDAMYWYRQDPGQGLRLIYYSQIVNDFQKGDIAEGYSVSREKKESFPLTVTSAQKNPTAFYLCASSPIGEDTQYFGPGTRLTVL.

CDR3 region: CASSLGTNEQFF. CDR3 sequence (DNA): TGTGCCAGCAGCCTCGGGACAAATGAGCAGTTCTTC. V usage is TRBV27 and J usage is TRBJ2-1; TRBD1 is a possible D gene (6 bases). The germline V and J ends were trimmed by 6 bases and 7 bases, with 10 bases remaining between them. This CDR3 is built from 12 residues. Germline V lookup: CDR1 MNHEY, CDR2 SMNVEV (reference sequence).

The chain couples TRBV6-5 to TRBJ2-3; D is unresolved. V lost 2 bases and J lost 2, with 11 bases in between. The CDR3 covers 15 residues. The germline V gene encodes CDR1 MNHEY and CDR2 SVGAGI. CDR3 region: CASSYTTLPTDTQYF. In nucleotides, the CDR3 is TGTGCCAGCAGTTACACGACTTTACCCACAGATACGCAGTATTTT.

The genes are TRBV9 and TRBJ1-1; D uncertain. Trimming took off 3 bases at V and 5 bases at J, with 11 bases between the two ends. The CDR3 covers 13 residues. Germline CDR1 is SGDLS and CDR2 is YYNGEE. In nucleotides, the CDR3 is TGTGCCAGCAGCGGCAGACATGGGACTGAAGCTTTCTTT. This sequence encodes CASSGRHGTEAFF. Using reference TRBV9 and TRBJ1-1 for the parts outside the CDR3, the full variable domain is DSGVTQTPKHLITATGQRVTLRCSPRSGDLSVYWYQQSLDQGLQFLIQYYNGEERAKGNILERFSAQQFPDLHSELNLSSLELGDSALYFCASSGRHGTEAFFGQGTRLTVV.

This sequence joins TRBV19 and TRBJ2-3; a weak D match, TRBD2 (6 bases). V lost 3 bases and J lost 6, with 13 bases in between. CDR3 size: 14 residues. CDR1 LNHDA and CDR2 SQIVND come from the germline V gene (reference sequence). The CDR3, as DNA: TGTGCCAGTAGTATCGCGGGGCCCAGGGATACGCAGTATTTT. This translates into CASSIAGPRDTQYF.

There are a few counts of this clone. The chain recombines TRBV9 with TRBJ1-1; 10 bases are a match to TRBD1. V shed 5 bases, J shed 0 bases, and the junction held 7 bases outside the gene matches. The length of the CDR3 is 16 residues. The germline gives CDR1 SGDLS, CDR2 YYNGEE. The CDR3 loop is CASRPTGGFMNTEAFF. The CDR3, as DNA: TGTGCCAGCAGACCGACAGGGGGCTTCATGAACACTGAAGCTTTCTTT.

The chain uses TRBV19 and TRBJ1-5, with D unclear. The CDR3 covers 13 residues. The V gene lost 9 bases and the J gene lost 0 bases, with 9 bases spanning the gap. Looked up from germline, CDR1 is LNHDA and CDR2 is SQIVND (reference sequence). The CDR3 DNA sequence: TGTGCCAGCAGCGACTATAGCAATCAGCCCCAGCATTTT. Translating it yields CASSDYSNQPQHF.

V gene TRBV4-1 combines with J gene TRBJ2-7, with TRBD2 identical over 11 bases. V gave up 0 bases and J gave up 4 bases; unmatched junction bases: 8. CDR1 is MGHRA, CDR2 YSYEKL, per germline. The CDR3 covers 17 residues. This chain's CDR3 is CASSQDWLAGGWYEQYF. The DNA of the CDR3 is TGCGCCAGCAGCCAAGATTGGCTAGCGGGGGGCTGGTACGAGCAGTACTTC.